This T cell receptor (beta chain) is drawn from a study of blood T cell repertoires in COVID-19. Study at large: The United States, Italy and Spain provided the acute and convalescent COVID-19 samples. The analysed material was cDNA or gDNA that came from T cells, B-cell-depleted T cells, or PBMCs.

Patients of the Seattle cohort, enrolled during active infection, were followed longitudinally. The CDR3 contains 14 residues. Germline V lookup: CDR1 MNHNS, CDR2 SASEGT. V dropped 1 base and J dropped 6 bases, with 7 bases sitting between them. Per the authors' pipeline: Nucleated cell number was recorded as an estimate derived from reference gene primer amplification. Produced via immunoSEQ multiplex PCR; TCRdb's table is partial and in-frame only. V and J calls plus clone size are reproduced from that table; the DNA served to infer D and trimming. The sample has under 450,000 clones; about 91% are singletons.

The sequence derives from a woman in her forties or fifties with COVID-19, enrolled during active disease. Sequencing was carried out using peripheral blood. J is TRBJ1-6 and V is TRBV6-1; D is uncertain. Here the CDR3 DNA reads TGTGCCAGCAGTGAAGGGCGGAGTAATTCACCCCTCCACTTT. Protein product: CASSEGRSNSPLHF.